This entry lists 6 T cell receptor beta chains sequenced from one sample in a study of blood T cell repertoires in COVID-19. The protocol was immunoSEQ multiplex PCR, while the TCRdb copy is restricted to in-frame clones and leaves out a portion. The table includes about 230,000 clones, around 83% detected once. The specimen sequenced was peripheral blood. Receptor source: a woman between 50 and 59 years old with acute or convalescent COVID-19.

The chain uses TRBV7-8 and TRBJ1-4, with a possible D match to TRBD1 (5 bases). V was clipped by 4 bases and J by 8 bases, with 14 bases between them. The CDR3 covers 14 residues. Germline CDR1 is SGHVS and CDR2 is FQNEAQ. The CDR3 coding sequence is TGTGCCAGCAGCTCCTGGGGGGAACTAGAAAAACTGTTTTTT. It specifies CASSSWGELEKLFF.

This chain connects TRBV6-5 to TRBJ2-2, with TRBD2 matching over 9 bases. This CDR3 region has 16 residues. V shed 4 bases, J shed 5 bases, and the junction held 8 bases outside the gene matches. Germline values: CDR1 MNHEY, CDR2 SVGAGI. The CDR3 DNA sequence: TGTGCCAGCAGTTTCGGCGGGGGGGCCTGGACCGGGGAGCTGTTTTTT. Its protein is CASSFGGGAWTGELFF.

This clone showed up just once. The rearrangement uses TRBV3-1 (or the pseudogene TRBV3-2) and TRBJ2-5; 9 positions match TRBD2. Germline V CDR1 and CDR2: LGHDT, YNNKEL (reference sequence). Trimming at V came to 7 bases and at J to 4 bases, leaving 7 bases not matched to a gene. The CDR3 consists of 14 residues. CDR3 residues: CASTNLLAGETQYF. For the CDR3, the DNA is TGTGCCAGCACCAACTTACTAGCGGGAGAGACCCAGTACTTC.

This chain joins TRBV29-1 and TRBJ1-1; the D gene is possibly TRBD1 (6 bases). The germline V gene encodes CDR1 SQVTM and CDR2 ANQGSEA. The V gene lost 4 bases and the J gene lost 4 bases, with 19 bases spanning the gap. The CDR3 is 15 amino acids. The chain's CDR3 is CSVGAGTRFRTEAFF. CDR3 DNA: TGCAGCGTTGGGGCCGGGACAAGGTTTCGCACTGAAGCTTTCTTT.

A single count supports this clone. The genes are TRBV3-1 (or the pseudogene TRBV3-2) and TRBJ2-4; TRBD1 matches 7 bases. The V segment lost 2 bases and the J segment 9 bases; nucleotides outside the gene matches: 4. Germline V gives CDR1 LGHDT, CDR2 YNNKEL (reference sequence). The CDR3 loop spans 13 amino acids. CDR3 sequence: CASSQKQGRIQYF. The DNA of the CDR3 is TGTGCCAGCAGCCAAAAACAGGGGCGCATTCAGTACTTC.

The rearrangement links TRBV29-1 to TRBJ1-5; D might be TRBD1 (6 bases). The V and J ends lost 4 bases and 5 bases respectively, with 21 bases between them. This CDR3 is built from 16 residues. The V gene's germline CDR1 is SQVTM and CDR2 ANQGSEA. DNA for the CDR3: TGCAGCGTTGTTGTTCGGGGCGCGGGGGCCTATCAGCCCCAGCATTTT. This encodes CSVVVRGAGAYQPQHF.